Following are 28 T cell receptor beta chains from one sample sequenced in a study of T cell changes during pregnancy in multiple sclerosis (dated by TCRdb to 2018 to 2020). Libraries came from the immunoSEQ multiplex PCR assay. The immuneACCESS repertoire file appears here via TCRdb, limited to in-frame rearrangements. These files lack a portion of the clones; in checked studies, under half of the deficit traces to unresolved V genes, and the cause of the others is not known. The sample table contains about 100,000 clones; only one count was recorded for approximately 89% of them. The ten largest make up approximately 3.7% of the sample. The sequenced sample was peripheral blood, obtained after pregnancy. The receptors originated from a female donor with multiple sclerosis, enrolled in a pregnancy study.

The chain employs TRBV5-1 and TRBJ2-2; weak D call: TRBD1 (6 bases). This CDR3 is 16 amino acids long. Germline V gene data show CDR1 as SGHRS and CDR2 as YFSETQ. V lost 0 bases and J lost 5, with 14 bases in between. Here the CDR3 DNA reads TGCGCCAGCAGCTTGGAAAACAGGGCTAGGACCGGGGAGCTGTTTTTT. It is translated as CASSLENRARTGELFF.

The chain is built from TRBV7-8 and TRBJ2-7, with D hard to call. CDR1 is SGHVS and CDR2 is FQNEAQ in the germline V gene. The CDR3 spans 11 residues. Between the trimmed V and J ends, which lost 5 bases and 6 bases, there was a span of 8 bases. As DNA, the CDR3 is TGTGCCAGCAGCGGCCGCTTCGAGCAGTACTTC. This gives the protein CASSGRFEQYF.

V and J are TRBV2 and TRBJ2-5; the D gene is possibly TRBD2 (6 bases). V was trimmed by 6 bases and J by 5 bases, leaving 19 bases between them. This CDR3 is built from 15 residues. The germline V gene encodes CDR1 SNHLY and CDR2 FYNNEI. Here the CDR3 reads CASSPTGASVETQYF. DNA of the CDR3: TGTGCCAGCAGCCCGACGGGCGCTAGCGTGGAGACCCAGTACTTC. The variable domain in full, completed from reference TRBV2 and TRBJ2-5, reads EPEVTQTPSHQVTQMGQEVILRCVPISNHLYFYWYRQILGQKVEFLVSFYNNEISEKSEIFDDQFSVERPDGSNFTLKIRSTKLEDSAMYFCASSPTGASVETQYFGPGTRLLVL.

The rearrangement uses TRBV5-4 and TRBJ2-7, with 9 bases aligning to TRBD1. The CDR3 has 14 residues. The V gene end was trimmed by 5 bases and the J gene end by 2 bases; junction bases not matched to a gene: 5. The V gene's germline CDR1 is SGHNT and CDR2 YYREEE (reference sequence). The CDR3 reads CASRGQGGPYEQYF. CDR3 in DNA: TGTGCCAGCAGGGGACAGGGCGGCCCCTACGAGCAGTACTTC.

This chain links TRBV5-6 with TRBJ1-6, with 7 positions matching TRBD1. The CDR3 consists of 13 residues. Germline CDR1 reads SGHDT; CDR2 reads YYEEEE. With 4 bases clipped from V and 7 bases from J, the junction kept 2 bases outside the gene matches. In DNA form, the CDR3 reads TGTGCCAGCAGCACGGGACAGAATTCACCCCTCCACTTT. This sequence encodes CASSTGQNSPLHF. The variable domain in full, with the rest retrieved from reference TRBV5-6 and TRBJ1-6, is DAGVTQSPTHLIKTRGQQVTLRCSPKSGHDTVSWYQQALGQGPQFIFQYYEEEERQRGNFPDRFSGHQFPNYSSELNVNALLLGDSALYLCASSTGQNSPLHFGNGTRLTVT.

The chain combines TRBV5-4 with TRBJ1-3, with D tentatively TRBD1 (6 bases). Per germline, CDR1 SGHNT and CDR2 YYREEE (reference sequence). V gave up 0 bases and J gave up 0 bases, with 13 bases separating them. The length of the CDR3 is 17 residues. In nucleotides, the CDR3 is TGTGCCAGCAGCTTGGGGGGGACACTACTCTCTGGAAACACCATATATTTT. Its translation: CASSLGGTLLSGNTIYF.

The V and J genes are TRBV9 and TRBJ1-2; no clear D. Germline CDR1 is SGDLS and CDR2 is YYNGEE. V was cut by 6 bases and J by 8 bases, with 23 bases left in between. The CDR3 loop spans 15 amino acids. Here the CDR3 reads CASTPAGRRIGGYTF. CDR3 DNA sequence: TGTGCCAGCACCCCCGCGGGCCGACGAATCGGGGGCTACACCTTC.

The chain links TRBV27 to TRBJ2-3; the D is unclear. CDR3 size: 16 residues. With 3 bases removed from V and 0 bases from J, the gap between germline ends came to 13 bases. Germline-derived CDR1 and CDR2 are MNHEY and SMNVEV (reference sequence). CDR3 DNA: TGTGCCAGCAGTTTGAGCATAGTTCCTAGCACAGATACGCAGTATTTT. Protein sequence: CASSLSIVPSTDTQYF.

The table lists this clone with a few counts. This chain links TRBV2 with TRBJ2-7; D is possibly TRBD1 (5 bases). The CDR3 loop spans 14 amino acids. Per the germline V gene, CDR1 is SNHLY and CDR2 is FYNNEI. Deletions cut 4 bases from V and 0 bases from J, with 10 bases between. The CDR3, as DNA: TGTGCCAGCAGTGGGGCAGGGCTCTCCTACGAGCAGTACTTC. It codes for CASSGAGLSYEQYF.

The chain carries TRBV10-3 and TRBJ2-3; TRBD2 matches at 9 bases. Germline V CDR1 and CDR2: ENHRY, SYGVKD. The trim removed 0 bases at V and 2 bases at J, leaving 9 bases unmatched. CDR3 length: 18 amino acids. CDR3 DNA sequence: TGTGCCATCAGTGAGTCGATGGGTAGCGGGGGTCCCACAGATACGCAGTATTTT. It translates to CAISESMGSGGPTDTQYF.

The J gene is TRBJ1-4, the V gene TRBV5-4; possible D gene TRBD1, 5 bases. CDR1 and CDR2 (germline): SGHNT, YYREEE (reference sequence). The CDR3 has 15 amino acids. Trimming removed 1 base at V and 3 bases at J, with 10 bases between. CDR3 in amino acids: CASSLSGPANEKLFF. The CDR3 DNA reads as TGTGCCAGCAGCTTGTCAGGGCCAGCTAATGAAAAACTGTTTTTT.

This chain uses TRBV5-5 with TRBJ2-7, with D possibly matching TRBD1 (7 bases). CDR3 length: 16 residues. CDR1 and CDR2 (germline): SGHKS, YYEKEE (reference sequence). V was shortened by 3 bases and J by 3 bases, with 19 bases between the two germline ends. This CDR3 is CASSWGRTGLGYEQYF. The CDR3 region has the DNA TGTGCCAGCAGCTGGGGGAGGACAGGCTTGGGCTACGAGCAGTACTTC.

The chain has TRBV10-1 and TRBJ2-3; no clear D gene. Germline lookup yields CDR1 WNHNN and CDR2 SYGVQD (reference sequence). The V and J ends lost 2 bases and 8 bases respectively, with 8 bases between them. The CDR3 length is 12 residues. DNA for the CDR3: TGCGCCAGCAGTGAGGGAGTTGCTACGCAGTATTTT. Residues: CASSEGVATQYF.

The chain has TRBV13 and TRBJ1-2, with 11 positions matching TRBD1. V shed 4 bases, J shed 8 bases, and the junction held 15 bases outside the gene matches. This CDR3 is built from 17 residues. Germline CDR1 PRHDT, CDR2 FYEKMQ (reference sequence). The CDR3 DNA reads TGTGCCAGCAGCTCCCGGCGGCCCGGACAGGGGGCTAGAGGCTACACCTTC. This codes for CASSSRRPGQGARGYTF.

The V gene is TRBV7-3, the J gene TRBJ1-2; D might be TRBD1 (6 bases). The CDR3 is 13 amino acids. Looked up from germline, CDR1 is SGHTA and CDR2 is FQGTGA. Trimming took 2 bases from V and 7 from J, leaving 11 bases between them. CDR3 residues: CASSLVGAGGYTF. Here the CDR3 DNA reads TGTGCCAGCAGCTTAGTGGGGGCTGGTGGCTACACCTTC.

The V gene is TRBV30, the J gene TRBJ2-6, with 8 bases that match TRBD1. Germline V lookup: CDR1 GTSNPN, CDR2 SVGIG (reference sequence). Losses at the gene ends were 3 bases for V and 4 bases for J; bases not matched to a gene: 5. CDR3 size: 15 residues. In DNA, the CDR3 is TGTGCCTGGAGCCCGGACAGGGAAGGGGCCAACGTCCTGACTTTC. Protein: CAWSPDREGANVLTF. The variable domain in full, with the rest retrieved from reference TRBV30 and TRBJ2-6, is SQTIHQWPATLVQPVGSPLSLECTVEGTSNPNLYWYRQAAGRGLQLLFYSVGIGQISSEVPQNLSASRPQDRQFILSSKKLLLSDSGFYLCAWSPDREGANVLTFGAGSRLTVL.

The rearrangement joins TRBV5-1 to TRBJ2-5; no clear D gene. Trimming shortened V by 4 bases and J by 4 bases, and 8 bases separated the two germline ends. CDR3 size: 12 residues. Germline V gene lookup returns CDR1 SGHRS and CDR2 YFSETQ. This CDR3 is CASSHGRETQYF. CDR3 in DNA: TGCGCCAGCAGCCATGGCCGAGAGACCCAGTACTTC.

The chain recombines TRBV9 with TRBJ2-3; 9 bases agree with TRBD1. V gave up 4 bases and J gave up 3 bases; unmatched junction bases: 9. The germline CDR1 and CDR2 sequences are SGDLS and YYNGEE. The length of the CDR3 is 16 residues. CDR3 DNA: TGTGCCAGCAGCCCACACCCGGGACAGGGAACAGATACGCAGTATTTT. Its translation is CASSPHPGQGTDTQYF.

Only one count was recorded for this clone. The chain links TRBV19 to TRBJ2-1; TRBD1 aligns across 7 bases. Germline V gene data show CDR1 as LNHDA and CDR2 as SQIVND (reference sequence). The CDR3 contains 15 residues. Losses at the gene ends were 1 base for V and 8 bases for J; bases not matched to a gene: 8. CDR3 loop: CASSIGDSPGDEQFF. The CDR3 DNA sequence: TGTGCCAGTAGTATAGGGGACAGTCCGGGCGATGAGCAGTTCTTC.

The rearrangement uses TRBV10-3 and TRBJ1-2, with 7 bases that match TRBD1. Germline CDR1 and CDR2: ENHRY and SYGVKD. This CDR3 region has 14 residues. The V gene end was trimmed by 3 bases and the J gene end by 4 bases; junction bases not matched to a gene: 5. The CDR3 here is CAISDTDRSYGYTF. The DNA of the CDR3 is TGTGCCATCAGTGACACGGACAGGTCCTATGGCTACACCTTC.

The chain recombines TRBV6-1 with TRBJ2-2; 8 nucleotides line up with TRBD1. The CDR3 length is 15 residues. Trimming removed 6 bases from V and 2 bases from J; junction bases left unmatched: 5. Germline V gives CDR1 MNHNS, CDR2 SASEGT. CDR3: CASSSGTGNTGELFF. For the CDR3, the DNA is TGTGCCAGCAGCTCCGGGACAGGCAACACCGGGGAGCTGTTTTTT.

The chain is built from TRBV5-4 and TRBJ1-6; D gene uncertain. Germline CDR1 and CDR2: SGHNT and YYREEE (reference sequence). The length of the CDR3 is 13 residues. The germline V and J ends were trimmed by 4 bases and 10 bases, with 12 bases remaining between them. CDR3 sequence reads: CASSARASSPLHF. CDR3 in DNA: TGTGCCAGCAGCGCGCGGGCCAGCTCACCCCTCCACTTT.

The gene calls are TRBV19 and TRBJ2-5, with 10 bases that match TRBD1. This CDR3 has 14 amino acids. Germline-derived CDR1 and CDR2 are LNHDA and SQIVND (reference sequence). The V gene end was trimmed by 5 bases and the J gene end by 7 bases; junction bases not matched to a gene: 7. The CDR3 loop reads CASSPGTGAATQYF. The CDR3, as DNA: TGTGCCAGTAGTCCTGGGACAGGGGCCGCGACCCAGTACTTC.

The CDR3 here is CASSFSENYGYTF. In DNA form, the CDR3 reads TGTGCCAGCAGTTTTTCAGAAAACTATGGCTACACCTTC. This chain joins TRBV27 and TRBJ1-2; D is unclear. The germline CDR1 and CDR2 sequences are MNHEY and SMNVEV (reference sequence). The CDR3 is made up of 13 amino acids. The V and J ends lost 3 bases and 2 bases respectively, with 7 bases between them.

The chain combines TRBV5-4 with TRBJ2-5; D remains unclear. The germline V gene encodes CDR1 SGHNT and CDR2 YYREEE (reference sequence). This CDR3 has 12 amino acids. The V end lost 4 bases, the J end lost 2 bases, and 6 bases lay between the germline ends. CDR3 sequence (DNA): TGTGCCAGCAGCCAAAATCAAGAGACCCAGTACTTC. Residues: CASSQNQETQYF.

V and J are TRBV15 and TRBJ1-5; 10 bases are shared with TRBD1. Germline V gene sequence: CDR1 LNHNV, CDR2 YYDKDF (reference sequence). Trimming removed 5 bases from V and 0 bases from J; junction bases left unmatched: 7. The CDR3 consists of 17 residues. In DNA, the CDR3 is TGTGCCACCAGCCCGGGACAGGGGAATCGTAGCAATCAGCCCCAGCATTTT. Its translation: CATSPGQGNRSNQPQHF.

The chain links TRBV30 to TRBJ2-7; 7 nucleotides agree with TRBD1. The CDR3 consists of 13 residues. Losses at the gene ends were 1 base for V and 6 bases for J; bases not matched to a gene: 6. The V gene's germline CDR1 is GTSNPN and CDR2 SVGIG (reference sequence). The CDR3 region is CAWSGQGDGEQYF. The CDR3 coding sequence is TGTGCCTGGAGTGGACAGGGAGATGGCGAGCAGTACTTC.

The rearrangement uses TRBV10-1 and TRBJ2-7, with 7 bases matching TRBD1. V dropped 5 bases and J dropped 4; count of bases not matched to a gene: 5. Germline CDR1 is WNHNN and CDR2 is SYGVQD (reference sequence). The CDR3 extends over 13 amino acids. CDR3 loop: CASSHQGEYEQYF. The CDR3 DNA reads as TGCGCCAGCAGTCATCAGGGGGAATACGAGCAGTACTTC.